Shown below are 8 T cell receptor beta chains from a single sample sequenced in a study of blood T cell repertoires in COVID-19. Generated by immunoSEQ multiplex PCR, the TCRdb table keeps only in-frame clones and is missing some. The sample yields fewer than 350,000 clones, around 89% seen once. The material sequenced was PBMCs or T cells enriched from blood (not recorded which). The receptors come from a woman aged 35 to 49 who had recovered from COVID-19.

V and J are TRBV9 and TRBJ1-1, with 9 bases matching TRBD1. V was pared by 2 bases and J by 9 bases, with 2 bases of the junction left unmatched. The germline V gene has CDR1 SGDLS and CDR2 YYNGEE. CDR3 size: 12 residues. The CDR3 sequence is CASSVTGGKAFF. For the CDR3, the DNA is TGTGCCAGCAGCGTTACAGGGGGCAAAGCTTTCTTT.

V and J are TRBV7-3 and TRBJ1-6; D ambiguous. The CDR3 contains 15 residues. Germline CDR1 SGHTA, CDR2 FQGTGA. Trimming took 3 bases from V and 6 from J, leaving 12 bases between them. CDR3 protein: CASSLSTALNSPLHF. In nucleotides, the CDR3 is TGTGCCAGCAGCTTGAGTACAGCTCTTAATTCACCCCTCCACTTT.

The J gene is TRBJ1-2, the V gene TRBV3-1 (or the pseudogene TRBV3-2), with 7 bases that match TRBD1. V was pared by 0 bases and J by 4 bases, with 5 bases of the junction left unmatched. Germline loops: CDR1 LGHDT, CDR2 YNNKEL (reference sequence). The CDR3 totals 15 residues. The CDR3 DNA reads TGTGCCAGCAGCCAAGATTTCCCAGGGGGCTATGGCTACACCTTC. Translated: CASSQDFPGGYGYTF.

This clone has just a few counts. The chain uses TRBV4-3 and TRBJ2-1, with TRBD2 matching 8 bases. V lost 3 bases, J lost 7 bases, and 17 bases stayed unmatched. Germline lookup yields CDR1 LGHNA and CDR2 YSLEER. CDR3 length equals 18 residues. The CDR3 region is CASSHVTGASSGSNEQFF. CDR3 sequence (DNA): TGCGCCAGCAGCCACGTAACGGGGGCATCTAGCGGGTCAAATGAGCAGTTCTTC.

This chain uses TRBV11-2 with TRBJ2-2; TRBD2 is a possible D gene (5 bases). V lost 1 base and J lost 4, with 10 bases in between. CDR1 and CDR2 (germline): SGHAT, FQNNGV. This CDR3 spans 15 amino acids. CDR3 protein: CASSLGSSITGELFF. The CDR3 DNA reads TGTGCCAGCAGCTTAGGGTCTAGCATCACCGGGGAGCTGTTTTTT.

The V and J genes are TRBV7-8 and TRBJ2-6; 12 bases match TRBD1. Germline V gene lookup returns CDR1 SGHVS and CDR2 FQNEAQ. V was pared by 1 base and J by 2 bases, with 0 bases of the junction left unmatched. The CDR3 has 17 amino acids. In nucleotides, the CDR3 is TGTGCCAGCAGCTTAGGGGACAGGGGGCCTGGGGCCAACGTCCTGACTTTC. Its protein is CASSLGDRGPGANVLTF.

This rearrangement joins TRBV11-3 to TRBJ2-2, with 10 positions matching TRBD2. The CDR3 is 16 residues long. Germline CDR1 reads SGHNT; CDR2 reads YENEEA. With V trimmed by 4 bases and J by 7 bases, 9 bases remained unmatched. The CDR3 bases are TGTGCCAGCAGCTCGGATCCTAGCGGGAGTATCGGGGAGCTGTTTTTT. Residues: CASSSDPSGSIGELFF. The full variable domain, rest sourced from reference TRBV11-3 and TRBJ2-2, is EAGVVQSPRYKIIEKKQPVAFWCNPISGHNTLYWYLQNLGQGPELLIRYENEEAVDDSQLPKDRFSAERLKGVDSTLKIQPAELGDSAVYLCASSSDPSGSIGELFFGEGSRLTVL.

Of note for this clone: Within the sample, other DNA sequences also encode this same CDR3. The rearrangement uses TRBV10-1 and TRBJ1-5; no definite D call. CDR1 and CDR2 (germline): WNHNN, SYGVQD (reference sequence). V was shortened by 3 bases and J by 5 bases, with 5 bases between the two germline ends. The CDR3 length is 12 residues. Written as DNA, the CDR3 is TGCGCCAGCAGTGACTCAGATCAGCCCCAGCATTTT. It yields the protein CASSDSDQPQHF.